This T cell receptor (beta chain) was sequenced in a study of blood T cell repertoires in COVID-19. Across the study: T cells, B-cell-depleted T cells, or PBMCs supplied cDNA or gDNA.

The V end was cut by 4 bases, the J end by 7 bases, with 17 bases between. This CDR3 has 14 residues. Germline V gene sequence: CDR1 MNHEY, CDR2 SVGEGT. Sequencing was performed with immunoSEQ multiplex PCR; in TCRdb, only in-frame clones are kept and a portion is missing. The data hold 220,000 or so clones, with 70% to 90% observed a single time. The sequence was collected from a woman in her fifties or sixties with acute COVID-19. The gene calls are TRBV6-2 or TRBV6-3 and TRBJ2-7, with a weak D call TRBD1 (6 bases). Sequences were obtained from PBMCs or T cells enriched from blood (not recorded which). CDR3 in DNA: TGTGCCAGCAGTTCGACAGGTTTTTCCCGAGAGCAGTACTTC. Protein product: CASSSTGFSREQYF.